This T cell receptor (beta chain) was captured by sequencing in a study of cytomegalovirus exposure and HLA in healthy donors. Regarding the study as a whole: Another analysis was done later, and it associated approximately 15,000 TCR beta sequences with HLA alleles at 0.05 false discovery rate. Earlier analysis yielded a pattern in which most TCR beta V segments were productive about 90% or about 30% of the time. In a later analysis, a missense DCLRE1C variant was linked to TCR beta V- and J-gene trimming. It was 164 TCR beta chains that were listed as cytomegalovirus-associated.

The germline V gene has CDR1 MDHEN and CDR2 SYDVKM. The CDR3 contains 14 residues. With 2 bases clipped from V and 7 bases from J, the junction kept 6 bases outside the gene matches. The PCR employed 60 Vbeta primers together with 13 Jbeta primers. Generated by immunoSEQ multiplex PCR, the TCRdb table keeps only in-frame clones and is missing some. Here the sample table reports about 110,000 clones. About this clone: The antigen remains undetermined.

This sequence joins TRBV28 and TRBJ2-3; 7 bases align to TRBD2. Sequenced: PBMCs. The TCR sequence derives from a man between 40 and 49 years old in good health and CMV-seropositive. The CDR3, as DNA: TGTGCCAGCAGTTTAGCGGGAGAAGTATATACGCAGTATTTT. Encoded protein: CASSLAGEVYTQYF.